One sample yielded the 26 T cell receptor beta chains listed below, sequenced in a study of Graves' ophthalmopathy and Graves' hyperthyroidism (dated by TCRdb to 2016 to 2019). Sequencing took place on an Illumina HiSeq 2000. TCR beta CDR3 regions were amplified from RNA transcripts for repertoire sequencing. The first round of RT-PCR was done with HTBI primers and the Qiagen OneStep RT-PCR kit, and was followed by a second round of multiplex PCR, then size selection and purification. The public reads were reanalyzed by TCRdb: fastp trimming at Q25, MiXCR alignment, in-frame beta chains only. Each CDR3 protein gets just one entry, which takes the most common genes and DNA from the rows behind it. Present in this sample are 600,000 to 700,000 distinct CDR3 sequences, about 41% of which were seen just once. The ten largest clonotypes hold over 2.5% of the sample. The sequencing input was peripheral blood. The receptors here all came from an adult man with Graves' ophthalmopathy.

The table lists this clonotype with many counts. V gene TRBV20-1 combines with J gene TRBJ1-4; TRBD1 matches at 10 bases. CDR3 size: 15 residues. V was clipped by 3 bases and J by 6 bases; unmatched bases: 7. From germline, CDR1 is DFQATT and CDR2 SNEGSKA (reference sequence). This CDR3 reads CSASGTGVGDEKLFF. The CDR3 DNA is TGCAGTGCTAGCGGGACAGGGGTCGGAGATGAAAAACTGTTTTTT.

This clonotype occurred many times. This chain links TRBV6-4 with TRBJ1-2, with TRBD1 matching 7 bases. After removal of 5 bases from V and 6 bases from J, the junction contained 6 bases not matched to a gene. Germline V gene sequence: CDR1 MRHNA, CDR2 SNTAGT. The CDR3 runs 13 residues. CDR3 nucleotide sequence: TGTGCCAGCAGTCAGGGGGAGGCGGATGGCTACACCTTC. As protein: CASSQGEADGYTF.

The chain carries TRBV7-2 and TRBJ1-5; no definite D call. Trimming pared 6 bases from V and 11 bases from J, leaving 17 bases between. Germline values: CDR1 SGHTA, CDR2 FQGNSA. The CDR3 runs 13 residues. The CDR3 region has the DNA TGTGCCAGCAGTGAAGTGGGAGATCGGGCCCAGCATTTT. It is translated as CASSEVGDRAQHF.

With regard to this clonotype: A much larger clone lies a single base off, so this may be a read error. This CDR3 reads CAISNGDQETQYF. The CDR3 DNA sequence: TGTGCCATCAGTAACGGGGACCAAGAGACCCAGTACTTC. This chain connects TRBV10-3 to TRBJ2-5, with a weak D call TRBD2 (5 bases). The CDR3 is made up of 13 amino acids. Germline V gene data show CDR1 as ENHRY and CDR2 as SYGVKD. The V gene lost 5 bases and the J gene lost 0 bases, with 7 bases spanning the gap.

The J gene is TRBJ1-4, the V gene TRBV15; weak D call: TRBD1 (6 bases). Trimming removed 3 bases from V and 2 bases from J, with 10 bases in between. CDR1 is LNHNV and CDR2 is YYDKDF in the germline V gene (reference sequence). This CDR3 comprises 15 residues. The CDR3 DNA follows: TGTGCCACCAGCAGTTCAGGGGTCACTAATGAAAAACTGTTTTTT. This encodes CATSSSGVTNEKLFF.

V gene TRBV20-1 combines with J gene TRBJ1-1; 11 nucleotides agree with TRBD1. There are 18 residues in the CDR3. J was trimmed by 0 bases and V by 0 bases; bases with no gene match: 9. CDR1 is DFQATT and CDR2 is SNEGSKA in the germline V gene (reference sequence). CDR3 sequence: CSARDLGTGGSVNTEAFF. The DNA of the CDR3 is TGCAGTGCTAGAGATCTCGGGACAGGGGGATCGGTGAACACTGAAGCTTTCTTT.

This clonotype was recorded at least ten times. The CDR3 region has the DNA TGTGCCAGTAGTGACGACTACCGAGCGAATAACTACGAGCAGTACTTC. This encodes CASSDDYRANNYEQYF. The chain carries TRBV19 and TRBJ2-7; perhaps TRBD2 as D (5 bases). The CDR3 runs 16 residues. The germline V gene has CDR1 LNHDA and CDR2 SQIVND (reference sequence). The V end lost 5 bases, the J end lost 3 bases, and 20 bases lay between the germline ends. Using reference TRBV19 and TRBJ2-7 for the parts outside the CDR3, the full variable domain is DGGITQSPKYLFRKEGQNVTLSCEQNLNHDAMYWYRQDPGQGLRLIYYSQIVNDFQKGDIAEGYSVSREKKESFPLTVTSAQKNPTAFYLCASSDDYRANNYEQYFGPGTRLTVT.

The sample holds one count of this clonotype. The chain employs TRBV29-1 and TRBJ1-1; D might be TRBD1 (5 bases). CDR1 is SQVTM and CDR2 is ANQGSEA in the germline V gene. This CDR3 region has 14 residues. Between the trimmed V and J ends, which lost 5 bases and 4 bases, there was a span of 17 bases. CDR3 region: CSVLSGGGSTEAFF. CDR3 in DNA: TGCAGCGTTCTAAGCGGGGGAGGGAGCACTGAAGCTTTCTTT. Supplemented by reference TRBV29-1 and TRBJ1-1, the full variable domain reads SAVISQKPSRDICQRGTSLTIQCQVDSQVTMMFWYRQQPGQSLTLIATANQGSEATYESGFVIDKFPISRPNLTFSTLTVSNMSPEDSSIYLCSVLSGGGSTEAFFGQGTRLTVV.

At least ten counts were recorded for this clonotype. The CDR3 DNA is TGTGCCAGTAGTAACGGCAGGGTCTACGAGCAGTACTTC. Translation gives CASSNGRVYEQYF. This rearrangement joins TRBV19 to TRBJ2-7; D is perhaps TRBD1 (5 bases). There are 13 residues in the CDR3. V dropped 4 bases and J dropped 3 bases, with 10 bases sitting between them. Germline-derived CDR1 and CDR2 are LNHDA and SQIVND (reference sequence). The variable domain in full, completed from reference TRBV19 and TRBJ2-7, reads DGGITQSPKYLFRKEGQNVTLSCEQNLNHDAMYWYRQDPGQGLRLIYYSQIVNDFQKGDIAEGYSVSREKKESFPLTVTSAQKNPTAFYLCASSNGRVYEQYFGPGTRLTVT.

CDR3 amino acids: CASSVLTQDTQYF. CDR3 coding DNA: TGTGCCAGCAGTGTTCTAACCCAAGATACGCAGTATTTT. This rearrangement joins TRBV25-1 to TRBJ2-3; D not resolved. The CDR3 has 13 amino acids. The V end lost 4 bases, the J end lost 5 bases, and 10 bases lay between the germline ends. Germline lookup yields CDR1 MGHDK and CDR2 SYGVNS.

This clonotype was detected many times. CDR3 sequence reads: CASRFEEKNTEAFF. For the CDR3, the DNA is TGTGCCAGCAGGTTCGAGGAGAAGAACACTGAAGCTTTCTTT. The V gene is TRBV5-8, the J gene TRBJ1-1; no reliable D call. Germline lookup yields CDR1 SGHTS and CDR2 YDEGEE. The CDR3 has 14 amino acids. V lost 5 bases and J 1 base, leaving 12 bases between the germline ends.

This chain links TRBV9 with TRBJ1-3, with D perhaps matching TRBD1 (6 bases). V dropped 3 bases and J dropped 7 bases, with 8 bases sitting between them. Germline V gene lookup returns CDR1 SGDLS and CDR2 YYNGEE. The CDR3 is 12 amino acids. For the CDR3, the DNA is TGTGCCAGCAGCGGGGGGCATAACACCATATATTTT. Translating it yields CASSGGHNTIYF.

The DNA for the CDR3 is TGTGCCACCAGTGATGACAGGCATGGTAACAATCAGCCCCAGCATTTT. As protein: CATSDDRHGNNQPQHF. The J gene is TRBJ1-5, the V gene TRBV24-1, with a weak D call TRBD1 (6 bases). CDR3 length: 16 residues. Germline V CDR1 and CDR2: KGHDR, SFDVKD. V was cut by 3 bases and J by 3 bases, with 14 bases left in between.

This chain connects TRBV12-3 or TRBV12-4 to TRBJ2-7; 9 bases agree with TRBD2. The CDR3 contains 16 residues. J lost 6 bases, V lost 6 bases, and 15 bases had no gene match. CDR3 region: CASSQEAAGGPGEQYF. In nucleotides, the CDR3 is TGTGCCAGCAGCCAAGAGGCTGCGGGGGGGCCGGGCGAGCAGTACTTC.

Comment on this clonotype: Since a much larger clone is just one base distant, this may be a read error. This chain uses TRBV7-3 with TRBJ1-4; 10 bases are a match to TRBD1. Germline V gene sequence: CDR1 SGHTA, CDR2 FQGTGA. The CDR3 is 13 amino acids. Losses at the gene ends were 5 bases for V and 11 bases for J; bases not matched to a gene: 5. The CDR3 reads CASSLDRGMKLFF. The CDR3 bases are TGTGCCAGCAGCCTGGACAGGGGGATGAAACTGTTTTTT.

At least ten counts were recorded for this clonotype. The J gene is TRBJ1-4, the V gene TRBV2; perhaps TRBD1 as D (5 bases). V shed 10 bases and J shed 7 bases, with 22 bases lying between them. The germline gives CDR1 SNHLY, CDR2 FYNNEI. This CDR3 comprises 15 residues. CDR3 loop: CANTPDGTGGEKLFF. The CDR3 coding sequence is TGTGCCAATACTCCAGACGGAACAGGAGGTGAAAAACTGTTTTTT.

The rearrangement uses TRBV5-2 and TRBJ1-6; the D segment call TRBD1 is taken from the table without a DNA check. TRBV5-2 is a listed pseudogene. The CDR3 is 14 amino acids. CDR3 sequence reads: CASNEPGTNSPLHF. DNA of the CDR3: TGTGCCAGCAACGAGCCAGGGACGAATTCACCCCTCCACTTT.

Comments on this clonotype: A much larger clone sits a single nucleotide away, making a read error possible. The chain combines TRBV11-2 with TRBJ2-7; D may be TRBD1 (5 bases). Trimming removed 5 bases at V and 5 bases at J, with 19 bases between. CDR1 is SGHAT, CDR2 FQNNGV, per germline. The length of the CDR3 is 15 residues. As DNA, the CDR3 is TGTGCCAGCAGCCCCCAGGCTAGGGGTTGGGACGAGCAGTACTTC. It is translated as CASSPQARGWDEQYF.

Details on this clonotype: This could be a read error, since a much larger clone is one nucleotide away. This rearrangement joins TRBV20-1 to TRBJ2-5; 8 bases are a match to TRBD2. This CDR3 contains 13 residues. CDR1 DFQATT and CDR2 SNEGSKA come from the germline V gene (reference sequence). J gave up 7 bases and V 5 bases, and 9 bases lay outside the gene matches. CDR3 bases: TGCAGTGCTCATAGCGGGGACTGGGGGACCCAGTACTTC. This sequence encodes CSAHSGDWGTQYF.

This clonotype was detected many times. The V and J genes are TRBV9 and TRBJ1-2; D remains unclear. The germline gives CDR1 SGDLS, CDR2 YYNGEE. The ends were cut back, 3 bases at V and 8 bases at J, with 14 bases in the middle. The CDR3 has 13 residues. In DNA form, the CDR3 reads TGTGCCAGCAGCGCCGACGGGTACGCGGGCTACACCTTC. Translation gives CASSADGYAGYTF.

This clonotype was picked up many times. The V call is TRBV7-9, the J call TRBJ2-7, with 9 nucleotides matching TRBD2. Unmatched junction bases numbered 8, after V lost 5 bases and J lost 3 bases. The germline V gene encodes CDR1 SEHNR and CDR2 FQNEAQ (reference sequence). CDR3 length equals 15 residues. For the CDR3, the DNA is TGTGCCAGCAGCCCCCGGACTAGCGAGATCTACGAGCAGTACTTC. Residues: CASSPRTSEIYEQYF.

This clonotype was found once. At one of its ends the junction is not consistent with the germline gene, which may arise from a read error. The chain couples TRBV25-1 to TRBJ1-2; D not resolved. The CDR3 covers 15 residues. Per germline, CDR1 MGHDK and CDR2 SYGVNS. The CDR3 nucleotides read TGTGCCAACAGTGATCGAGGCAGGCCAGTTCGTGGCTACACCTTC. Its protein is CANSDRGRPVRGYTF.

This clonotype came up many times. The V and J genes are TRBV10-3 and TRBJ1-1; D unresolved. The V gene lost 4 bases and the J gene lost 0 bases, with 6 bases spanning the gap. Germline CDR1 reads ENHRY; CDR2 reads SYGVKD. This CDR3 has 13 amino acids. CDR3 bases: TGTGCCATCAGTGGGATGATGAACACTGAAGCTTTCTTT. It yields the protein CAISGMMNTEAFF.

In its sample, this clonotype was seen many times. J is TRBJ1-6 and V is TRBV20-1, with 8 bases matching TRBD1. With 2 bases clipped from V and 8 bases from J, the junction kept 8 bases outside the gene matches. Germline V gene data show CDR1 as DFQATT and CDR2 as SNEGSKA (reference sequence). CDR3 length: 15 amino acids. The CDR3, as DNA: TGCAGTGCTAGAAACAGGGGGTTATCGGATTCACCCCTCCACTTT. As protein: CSARNRGLSDSPLHF.

About this clonotype itself: A clone one base away is much larger, so this may be a read error. The chain carries TRBV7-9 and TRBJ2-7; TRBD1 is a possible D gene (6 bases). The CDR3 sequence is 13 residues long. Germline V gene data show CDR1 as SEHNR and CDR2 as FQNEAQ (reference sequence). The CDR3 loop is CASSPGVTYGQYF. The CDR3 nucleotides read TGTGCCAGCAGTCCAGGGGTAACCTACGGGCAGTACTTC.

This clonotype was counted a few times. The V gene is TRBV12-3 or TRBV12-4, the J gene TRBJ1-2, with D hard to call. Trimming cost V 4 bases and J 2 bases, with 8 bases left between them. The CDR3 is 13 amino acids. The CDR3 DNA is TGTGCCAGCAGTTCTCGGGAAAACTATGGCTACACCTTC. This sequence encodes CASSSRENYGYTF.